A selection of T cell receptor beta chains follows, all from one sample in a study of T cells in Graves' hyperthyroidism and ophthalmopathy. TCRdb re-analysed the multiplex PCR reads in MiXCR, keeping a single row per CDR3 protein. The sample yields more than 550,000 distinct CDR3 sequences, around a sixth seen once. The sequenced material came from blood. The receptors were gathered from a woman aged 45-65 years with Graves' hyperthyroidism that later progressed to Graves' ophthalmopathy. CDR3s include the opening cysteine and the closing phenylalanine or tryptophan. The D gene is left open where the match is weak.

V gene	J gene	D gene	CDR3 protein
TRBV14	TRBJ2-5	-	CASSQELGLPAQYF
TRBV9	TRBJ1-1	TRBD1	CASSEQGVITEAFF
TRBV20-1	TRBJ1-2	TRBD1	CSARDQQGQGFYGYTF
TRBV7-3	TRBJ2-2	TRBD1	CASSLTPNRGTGELFF
TRBV5-1	TRBJ2-1	-	CASSFGGYSYNEQFF
TRBV7-8	TRBJ1-2	-	CASSSGQLGNGYTF
TRBV7-9	TRBJ1-1	-	CAGSLSGRTAGTFF
TRBV2	TRBJ2-7	TRBD1	CASRKDGQGSQEQYF
TRBV6-1	TRBJ1-1	-	CASSDRPNTEAFF
TRBV3-1	TRBJ2-1	-	CASSQAAVSYNEQFF
TRBV6-1	TRBJ1-2	TRBD1	CASSWDRGNGYTF
TRBV12-5	TRBJ2-3	-	CASSPGGRTDTQYF
TRBV6-1	TRBJ2-5	-	CASTVVRETQYF
TRBV20-1	TRBJ2-5	-	CSAEVQRYQETQYF
TRBV5-1	TRBJ1-4	TRBD1	CASSSLQGGNEKLFF
TRBV3-1	TRBJ1-1	-	CASSQDGGGLREAFF
TRBV7-6	TRBJ1-4	-	CASSFFGGEKLFF